This TCR beta chain was recorded in a study of blood T cell repertoires in COVID-19. Across the study: From T cells, B-cell-depleted T cells, or PBMCs came the material, which was cDNA or gDNA.

The length of the CDR3 is 15 residues. The germline CDR1 and CDR2 sequences are SEHNR and FQNEAQ (reference sequence). This clone showed up just once. The junction departs from the called germline gene at one end, perhaps through a read error. Study processing details: Amplified reference gene primers provided the basis for estimating nucleated cell counts. Generated by immunoSEQ multiplex PCR, the TCRdb table keeps only in-frame clones and is missing some. Clone size and V and J calls were adopted from that table, with D and trimming inferred from the DNA. The sample holds about 57,000 clones, 65% to 80% seen once.

The receptor comes from a human donor in a cohort sampled during active COVID-19. The sequenced sample was peripheral blood. V usage is TRBV7-9 and J usage is TRBJ2-2; 9 positions match TRBD2. The CDR3 spells CASTLMSGRTGELFF. CDR3 DNA sequence: TGTGCCAGCACCTTAATGAGCGGGAGGACCGGGGAGCTGTTTTTT. The entire variable domain, with the rest obtained from reference TRBV7-9 and TRBJ2-2, is as follows: DTGVSQNPRHKITKRGQNVTFRCDPISEHNRLYWYRQTLGQGPEFLTYFQNEAQLEKSRLLSDRFSAERPKGSFSTLEIQRTEQGDSAMYLCASTLMSGRTGELFFGEGSRLTVL.